Listed below are T cell receptor beta chains from one sample, sequenced in a study of CD8+CD57+ T cells in acquired aplastic anemia. TCRdb independently ran MiXCR on the reads; one entry per CDR3 protein. The sample has hundreds of thousands of distinct CDR3 sequences; 55% to 65% are singletons. Sequenced material: sorted CD4+, CD8+, or CD8+CD57+ T cells (not recorded which) from PBMCs. The receptors were sampled from a human donor with severe aplastic anemia or a healthy control (not recorded which). Each CDR3 is given with its conserved first and last residue. D genes are given only for firm matches. Some rows have no size entry. The others give once, few or many, or a class for an expanded clone.

j_call | clone_size | v_call | d_call | cdr3_length | cdr3_aa | cdr3_nt
TRBJ2-5 | . | TRBV5-1 | TRBD2 | 14 | CASSIWGGRETQYF | TGTGCCAGCAGCATTTGGGGGGGTCGAGAGACCCAGTACTTC
TRBJ1-5 | many | TRBV2 | . | 16 | CASSARLVSNGQPQHF | TGTGCCAGCAGTGCCCGCCTAGTCTCAAACGGACAGCCCCAGCATTTT
TRBJ2-3 | . | TRBV15 | TRBD2 | 16 | CATSNPLLANTDTQYF | TGTGCCACCAGCAATCCTCTACTAGCGAACACAGATACGCAGTATTTT
TRBJ1-1 | . | TRBV19 | . | 11 | CASTRDTEAFF | TGTGCCAGTACCAGGGATACTGAAGCTTTCTTT
TRBJ2-5 | many | TRBV6-1 | . | 14 | CASSGGLTSETQYF | TGTGCCAGCAGCGGGGGCTTGACAAGTGAGACCCAGTACTTC
TRBJ1-2 | many | TRBV28 | . | 13 | CASSLPANYGYTF | TGTGCCAGCAGTTTGCCCGCTAACTATGGCTACACCTTC
TRBJ1-5 | many | TRBV6-1 | TRBD1 | 14 | CASSDRQGGQPQHF | TGTGCCAGCAGTGACCGACAGGGCGGTCAGCCCCAGCATTTT
TRBJ1-2 | . | TRBV2 | TRBD1 | 14 | CASREDREVYGYTF | TGTGCCAGCAGGGAGGACAGGGAGGTCTATGGCTACACCTTC
TRBJ2-7 | . | TRBV24-1 | TRBD1 | 15 | CATSEGQGAFNEQYF | TGTGCCACCAGTGAGGGACAGGGGGCGTTTAACGAGCAGTACTTC
TRBJ2-7 | few | TRBV10-3 | TRBD2 | 13 | CASRPGGSYEQYF | TGTGCCTCGAGACCGGGGGGCTCCTACGAGCAGTACTTC
TRBJ2-1 | few | TRBV29-1 | TRBD2 | 13 | CSVAGLALNEQFF | TGCAGCGTTGCGGGACTAGCGCTAAATGAGCAGTTCTTC
TRBJ2-1 | . | TRBV30 | . | 14 | CAWSAITPYNEQFF | TGTGCCTGGAGTGCCATAACCCCCTACAATGAGCAGTTCTTC
TRBJ1-6 | . | TRBV5-1 | . | 17 | CASSPGTPSSYNSPLHF | TGCGCCAGCAGCCCAGGGACACCGAGCTCCTATAATTCACCCCTCCACTTT
TRBJ1-1 | . | TRBV7-9 | TRBD1 | 15 | CASSSGQAIQTEAFF | TGTGCCAGCAGCTCCGGACAGGCCATTCAGACTGAAGCTTTCTTT
TRBJ2-3 | . | TRBV2 | . | 16 | CASTNWLESSTDTQYF | TGTGCCAGCACCAACTGGCTCGAGTCTAGCACAGATACGCAGTATTTT
TRBJ2-7 | . | TRBV7-8 | TRBD2 | 16 | CASSSNVREDLYEQYF | TGTGCCAGCAGCTCCAACGTGCGGGAGGACCTCTACGAGCAGTACTTC
TRBJ2-1 | many | TRBV24-1 | TRBD2 | 16 | CATSDSQRGAYNEQFF | TGTGCCACCAGTGATTCCCAGCGGGGGGCCTACAATGAGCAGTTCTTC
TRBJ2-3 | few | TRBV5-6 | . | 15 | CASSFPRGGTDTQYF | TGTGCCAGCAGCTTTCCGCGCGGGGGCACAGATACGCAGTATTTT
TRBJ1-2 | many | TRBV20-1 | . | 15 | CSARYGSTDGRGYTF | TGCAGTGCTAGATATGGGTCGACGGATGGGAGAGGCTACACCTTC
TRBJ1-4 | few | TRBV27 | TRBD1 | 17 | CASSSTGQPTTNEKLFF | TGTGCCAGCAGTTCAACGGGACAGCCAACAACTAATGAAAAACTGTTTTTT
TRBJ1-1 | few | TRBV7-2 | . | 11 | CASSGGLEAFF | TGTGCCAGCAGTGGGGGGCTTGAAGCTTTCTTT
TRBJ1-2 | . | TRBV19 | . | 14 | CASSIPGILYGYTF | TGTGCCAGTAGTATCCCAGGAATACTCTATGGCTACACCTTC
TRBJ1-1 | once | TRBV7-2 | . | 13 | CASSSSGVTEAFF | TGTGCCAGCAGCTCTAGCGGGGTTACTGAAGCTTTCTTT
TRBJ1-2 | many | TRBV20-1 | TRBD1 | 15 | CSAIRLGQGDYGYTF | TGCAGTGCTATTAGACTGGGACAGGGGGACTATGGCTACACCTTC
TRBJ2-5 | . | TRBV2 | . | 15 | CASSEQGLHQETQYF | TGTGCCAGCAGTGAACAGGGGCTACACCAAGAGACCCAGTACTTC
TRBJ1-5 | many | TRBV2 | . | 14 | CASSLRAESQPQHF | TGTGCCAGCAGTCTCAGGGCCGAAAGTCAGCCCCAGCATTTT
TRBJ2-1 | many | TRBV7-8 | TRBD2 | 17 | CASSLVTSGRSYNEQFF | TGTGCCAGCAGCTTAGTAACTAGCGGACGCTCCTACAATGAGCAGTTCTTC
TRBJ2-7 | . | TRBV7-8 | . | 14 | CASSFGGISYEQYF | TGTGCCAGCAGCTTTGGGGGGATCTCCTACGAGCAGTACTTC
TRBJ2-5 | many | TRBV12-3/TRBV12-4 | TRBD2 | 18 | CASSSGQRTSGGVETQYF | TGTGCCAGCAGTTCCGGCCAGCGGACTAGCGGGGGAGTGGAGACCCAGTACTTC
TRBJ1-6 | . | TRBV19 | TRBD1 | 14 | CASRNRGGNSPLHF | TGTGCCAGTAGGAACAGGGGCGGCAATTCACCCCTCCACTTT
TRBJ2-7 | . | TRBV12-3/TRBV12-4 | . | 15 | CASSPNSGLIYEQYF | TGTGCCAGCAGTCCCAACTCGGGCCTGATCTACGAGCAGTACTTC
TRBJ2-3 | many | TRBV6-1 | TRBD1 | 15 | CASRGVDRNTDTQYF | TGTGCCAGCAGAGGTGTGGACAGGAACACAGATACGCAGTATTTT
TRBJ1-6 | many | TRBV3-1 | . | 14 | CASSHGGGVSPLHF | TGTGCCAGCAGCCATGGAGGGGGGGTCTCACCCCTCCACTTT
TRBJ1-1 | many | TRBV6-4 | TRBD1 | 14 | CASRRRQGGTEAFF | TGTGCCAGCAGGCGCCGACAGGGCGGCACTGAAGCTTTCTTT
TRBJ1-2 | . | TRBV5-1 | . | 12 | CASSLGPYGYTF | TGCGCCAGCAGCTTGGGCCCCTATGGCTACACCTTC
TRBJ2-5 | many | TRBV7-2 | . | 15 | CASSLTRHRQETQYF | TGTGCCAGCAGCTTAACTCGGCATCGGCAAGAGACCCAGTACTTC
TRBJ2-7 | many | TRBV2 | . | 13 | CASTSGTGSEQYF | TGTGCCAGCACCTCGGGAACAGGGTCCGAGCAGTACTTC
TRBJ2-3 | many | TRBV20-1 | TRBD1 | 14 | CSARTGDATDTQYF | TGCAGTGCCCGGACAGGGGACGCCACAGATACGCAGTATTTT
TRBJ2-3 | . | TRBV15 | TRBD2 | 16 | CATSRGSAGGGDTQYF | TGTGCCACCAGCAGAGGCTCAGCGGGAGGGGGAGATACGCAGTATTTT
TRBJ1-1 | . | TRBV6-6 | . | 13 | CASSYSSYGEAFF | TGTGCCAGCAGTTACTCGAGTTACGGTGAAGCTTTCTTT
TRBJ2-7 | . | TRBV6-5 | TRBD2 | 13 | CASTKRGLYEQYF | TGTGCCAGCACAAAGCGGGGACTATACGAGCAGTACTTC
TRBJ1-5 | once | TRBV20-1 | . | 13 | CSARPHSNQPQHF | TGCAGTGCTAGACCACATAGCAATCAGCCCCAGCATTTT
TRBJ2-3 | . | TRBV5-5 | . | 15 | CASSSRDVEWDTQYF | TGTGCCAGCAGCTCCCGGGACGTGGAGTGGGATACGCAGTATTTT
TRBJ1-6 | . | TRBV19 | . | 12 | CAGRTVNPPLHF | TGTGCCGGTAGGACGGTTAATCCACCCCTCCACTTT
TRBJ1-6 | . | TRBV7-9 | . | 12 | CASSLGDSPLHF | TGTGCCAGCAGCTTAGGAGATTCACCCCTCCACTTT
TRBJ2-5 | few | TRBV5-8 | TRBD2 | 14 | CASSLGGGSETQYF | TGTGCCAGCAGCTTGGGAGGCGGGAGTGAGACCCAGTACTTC